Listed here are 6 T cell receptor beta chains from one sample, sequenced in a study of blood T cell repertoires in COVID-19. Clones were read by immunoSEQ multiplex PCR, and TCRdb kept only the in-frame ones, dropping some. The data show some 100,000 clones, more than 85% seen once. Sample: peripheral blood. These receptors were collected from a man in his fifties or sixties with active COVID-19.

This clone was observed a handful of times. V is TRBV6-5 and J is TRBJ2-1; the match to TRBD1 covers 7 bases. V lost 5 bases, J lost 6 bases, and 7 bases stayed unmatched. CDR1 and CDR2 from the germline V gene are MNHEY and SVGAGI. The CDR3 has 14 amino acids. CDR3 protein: CASSRIRQGNEQFF. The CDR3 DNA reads TGTGCCAGCAGTCGAATCCGACAGGGCAATGAGCAGTTCTTC.

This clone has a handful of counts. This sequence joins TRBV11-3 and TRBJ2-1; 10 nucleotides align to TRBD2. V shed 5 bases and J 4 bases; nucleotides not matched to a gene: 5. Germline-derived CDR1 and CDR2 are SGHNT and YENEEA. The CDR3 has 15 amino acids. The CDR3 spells CASSPSGGPYNEQFF. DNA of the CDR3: TGTGCCAGCAGCCCTAGCGGGGGACCGTACAATGAGCAGTTCTTC.

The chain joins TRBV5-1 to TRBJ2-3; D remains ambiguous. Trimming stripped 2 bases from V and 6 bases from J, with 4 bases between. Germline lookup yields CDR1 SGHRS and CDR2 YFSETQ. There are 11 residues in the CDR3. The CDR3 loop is CASSFGDTQYF. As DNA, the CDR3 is TGCGCCAGCAGCTTCGGGGATACGCAGTATTTT.

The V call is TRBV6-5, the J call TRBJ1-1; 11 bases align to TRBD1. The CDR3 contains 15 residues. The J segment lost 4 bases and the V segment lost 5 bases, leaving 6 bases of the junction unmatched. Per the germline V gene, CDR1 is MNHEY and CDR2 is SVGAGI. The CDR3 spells CASSPQDRGLTEAFF. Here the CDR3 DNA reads TGTGCCAGCAGTCCACAGGACAGGGGGCTCACTGAAGCTTTCTTT.

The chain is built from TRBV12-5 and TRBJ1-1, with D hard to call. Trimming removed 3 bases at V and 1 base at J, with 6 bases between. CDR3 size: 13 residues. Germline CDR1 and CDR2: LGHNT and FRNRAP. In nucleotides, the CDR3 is TGTGCTAGTGGTTTATCAGGGAACACTGAAGCTTTCTTT. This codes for CASGLSGNTEAFF. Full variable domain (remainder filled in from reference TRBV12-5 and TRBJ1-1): DARVTQTPRHKVTEMGQEVTMRCQPILGHNTVFWYRQTMMQGLELLAYFRNRAPLDDSGMPKDRFSAEMPDATLATLKIQPSEPRDSAVYFCASGLSGNTEAFFGQGTRLTVV.

CDR3: CASSPRGQDNEQFF. CDR3 sequence (DNA): TGTGCCAGCAGCCCTAGAGGACAGGACAATGAGCAGTTCTTC. The V and J genes are TRBV21-1 and TRBJ2-1; no DNA check was done on the table's D call, TRBD1. TRBV21-1 is shown as a pseudogene. This CDR3 region has 14 residues.